What follows is one T cell receptor (beta chain) and its context. The method was immunoSEQ multiplex PCR; TCRdb's version includes in-frame clones alone and lacks a portion of them. This table has about 130,000 clones, about nine tenths appearing once. This entry comes from a study of T cell responses to AZD1222 COVID-19 vaccine. Study details: Some second doses came at about 4 weeks and others at about 12 weeks; these were pooled.

The source of this sequence is an adult in good health. The material sequenced was peripheral blood, taken on day 0 of AZD1222 vaccination.

Here the CDR3 DNA reads TGTGCCACCAGCAGAGATTACGGGTATAATTCACCCCTCCACTTT. Residues: CATSRDYGYNSPLHF. V usage is TRBV15 and J usage is TRBJ1-6; no definite D call. The CDR3 contains 15 residues. V shed 0 bases and J shed 4 bases, with 7 bases lying between them. The germline V gene encodes CDR1 LNHNV and CDR2 YYDKDF (reference sequence).